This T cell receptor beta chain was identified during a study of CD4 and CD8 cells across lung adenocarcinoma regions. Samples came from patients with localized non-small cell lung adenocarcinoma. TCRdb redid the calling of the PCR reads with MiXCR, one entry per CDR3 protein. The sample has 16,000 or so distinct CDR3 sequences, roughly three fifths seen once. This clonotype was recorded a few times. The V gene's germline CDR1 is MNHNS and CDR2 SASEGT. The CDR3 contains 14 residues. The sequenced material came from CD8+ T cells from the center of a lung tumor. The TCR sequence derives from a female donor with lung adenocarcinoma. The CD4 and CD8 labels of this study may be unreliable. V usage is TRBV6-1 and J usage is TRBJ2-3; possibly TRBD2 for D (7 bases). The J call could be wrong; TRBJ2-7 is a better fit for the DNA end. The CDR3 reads CASRGRGGKDTQYF. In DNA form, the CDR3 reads TGTGCCAGCCGGGGGCGGGGAGGGAAAGATACGCAGTACTTC.